This TCR beta chain was identified in a study of T cells in Graves' hyperthyroidism and ophthalmopathy. Findings of the study overall: The model anticipated ophthalmopathy a median approximately six months pre-onset. Appearing also in blood were most of the thyroid clonotypes expanded above 0.001.

This clonotype was detected many times. Its target is not known. Ophthalmopathy in the patients scored at least 3 on Clinical Activity Score and at least 4 on NOSPECS grade, lasting under 3 months. Clinical symptoms, serum thyroxine, TRAb, thyroid ultrasound and orbital computed tomography informed diagnoses. TCR beta CDR3 regions were amplified from RNA transcripts. HTBI primers were used for first-round RT-PCR of the TCR CDR3. TCRdb processed the multiplex PCR reads anew with MiXCR; each CDR3 protein has one entry. This table holds 600,000 to 700,000 distinct CDR3 sequences, about 15% found once. The TCR sequence derives from a woman aged 40 to 50 with Graves' ophthalmopathy. What was sequenced was blood.

The CDR3 DNA follows: TGTGCCAGCAGTGAGGGGAGAGCAGCCAAAAACATTCAGTACTTC. Translation gives CASSEGRAAKNIQYF. The V and J genes are TRBV6-1 and TRBJ2-4, with D perhaps TRBD2 (5 bases). Germline lookup yields CDR1 MNHNS and CDR2 SASEGT. The CDR3 length is 15 residues. V gave up 3 bases and J gave up 0 bases, with 9 bases separating them.